One and the same sample provided the 9 T cell receptor beta chains below, sequenced in a study of cytomegalovirus exposure and HLA in healthy donors. PCR amplification relied on 60 Vbeta primers (plus 13 Jbeta primers). Assay: immunoSEQ multiplex PCR; the TCRdb copy retains only in-frame clones and omits some. This sample contains 85,000 to 110,000 clones. Sequencing was done on a sample of PBMCs. The receptors originated from a man aged 35-49 years in good health and CMV-seronegative.

This chain links TRBV29-1 with TRBJ1-1, with TRBD1 identical over 7 bases. CDR1 and CDR2 (germline): SQVTM, ANQGSEA. With V trimmed by 4 bases and J by 1 base, 0 bases remained unmatched. This CDR3 has 12 amino acids. CDR3 protein: CSVAGGNTEAFF. The DNA of the CDR3 is TGCAGCGTTGCAGGGGGGAACACTGAAGCTTTCTTT.

The chain employs TRBV28 and TRBJ2-7; D unresolved. The V end was cut by 3 bases, the J end by 4 bases, with 16 bases between. The germline V gene encodes CDR1 MDHEN and CDR2 SYDVKM. The CDR3 is 15 residues long. The CDR3 region has the DNA TGTGCCAGCAGTTTTAGGTTCCACAGCTCGTACGAGCAGTACTTC. This sequence encodes CASSFRFHSSYEQYF.

V is TRBV5-6 and J is TRBJ1-2; maybe TRBD1 (6 bases). Trimming removed 4 bases from V and 2 bases from J, with 12 bases in between. This CDR3 spans 14 amino acids. Germline values: CDR1 SGHDT, CDR2 YYEEEE. The CDR3 nucleotides are TGTGCCAGCAGCCCGGGAGGGGGAAACTATGGCTACACCTTC. Translating it yields CASSPGGGNYGYTF.

The rearrangement joins TRBV27 to TRBJ2-2; 8 nucleotides match TRBD1. The junction had 6 bases not matched to a gene; V was cut back by 6 bases and J by 6 bases. This CDR3 is built from 14 residues. Germline assignment: CDR1 MNHEY and CDR2 SMNVEV (reference sequence). The CDR3 DNA sequence: TGTGCCAGCAGGCATAGGACAGGGCCCGGGGAGCTGTTTTTT. Its translation: CASRHRTGPGELFF.

The rearrangement joins TRBV2 to TRBJ2-7; weak D call: TRBD2 (5 bases). The ends were cut back, 5 bases at V and 6 bases at J, with 17 bases in the middle. CDR3 length: 14 residues. Germline V CDR1 and CDR2: SNHLY, FYNNEI. CDR3: CASSQRDSGIEQYF. CDR3 nucleotide sequence: TGTGCCAGCAGTCAAAGGGATTCCGGGATCGAGCAGTACTTC.

The rearrangement links TRBV7-2 to TRBJ2-2, with 7 nucleotides matching TRBD1. The germline gives CDR1 SGHTA, CDR2 FQGNSA. V gave up 1 base and J gave up 5 bases; unmatched junction bases: 7. There are 16 residues in the CDR3. CDR3 nucleotide sequence: TGTGCCAGCAGCTTAGTAGGGGGCGGGTATACCGGGGAGCTGTTTTTT. It specifies CASSLVGGGYTGELFF. Complete variable domain (other parts from reference TRBV7-2 and TRBJ2-2): GAGVSQSPSNKVTEKGKDVELRCDPISGHTALYWYRQSLGQGLEFLIYFQGNSAPDKSGLPSDRFSAERTGGSVSTLTIQRTQQEDSAVYLCASSLVGGGYTGELFFGEGSRLTVL.

The chain has TRBV6-6 and TRBJ2-1, with D perhaps matching TRBD2 (7 bases). Trimming cost V 2 bases and J 15 bases, with 14 bases left between them. CDR1 and CDR2 (germline): MNHNY, SVGAGI (reference sequence). The CDR3 contains 12 residues. Here the CDR3 reads CASSYEGDYRFF. CDR3 in DNA: TGTGCCAGCAGTTACGAGGGGGACTATCGGTTCTTC.

This chain uses TRBV7-9 with TRBJ1-1, with a tentative D call TRBD1 (6 bases). The germline V gene encodes CDR1 SEHNR and CDR2 FQNEAQ (reference sequence). V lost 2 bases to trimming and J lost 7 bases, with 11 bases between them. The CDR3 spans 13 residues. The CDR3 sequence is CASSLRQESEAFF. CDR3 sequence (DNA): TGTGCCAGCAGCTTAAGACAGGAGAGTGAAGCTTTCTTT.

The gene calls are TRBV6-1 and TRBJ1-5; 7 positions agree with TRBD1. Losses at the gene ends were 2 bases for V and 4 bases for J; bases not matched to a gene: 8. This CDR3 contains 16 residues. CDR1 and CDR2 from the germline V gene are MNHNS and SASEGT. CDR3 sequence (DNA): TGTGCCAGCAGTGAAAAGGAAAGGGGGCTGAATCAGCCCCAGCATTTT. This translates into CASSEKERGLNQPQHF.